This T cell receptor (beta chain) was captured by sequencing in a study of blood T cell repertoires in COVID-19. Overall study context: Donors in the United States, Italy and Spain gave samples during acute or convalescent COVID-19. PBMCs, B-cell-depleted T cells, or T cells provided the cDNA or gDNA that made up the material.

The CDR3 is made up of 13 amino acids. Trimming took off 2 bases at V and 5 bases at J, with 7 bases between the two ends. Germline V gene data show CDR1 as SGHTA and CDR2 as FQGNSA. Per the original methods: Amplification with reference gene primers provided the estimates of nucleated cell counts. Libraries were prepared by immunoSEQ multiplex PCR; TCRdb keeps only in-frame clonotypes and omits some of them. That table is the source of V, J and clone size, and D and trimming were worked out from the DNA. The sample has around 220,000 clones; around four fifths are singletons. The V and J genes are TRBV7-2 and TRBJ1-5; D is possibly TRBD1 (6 bases). The clonotype comes from a man aged 25 to 45 with active or convalescent COVID-19. Source material: peripheral blood. CDR3 region: CASSLQGYQPQHF. CDR3 sequence (DNA): TGTGCCAGCAGCTTACAGGGGTATCAGCCCCAGCATTTT.